The source of this T cell receptor beta chain is a study of blood T cell repertoires in COVID-19 (TCRdb year 2020). Broadly, across the study: Samples from collaborators originated in the United States, Italy and Spain and spanned both the acute and convalescent phases of COVID-19. The samples were drawn from two sources: the first 160 participants of the ongoing ImmuneRACE study, and 1,000 to 1,500 subjects contributed by 6 global collaborators. Subjects who had been exposed to COVID-19, were actively infected with it, or had recovered from it provided the deeply sampled blood TCRbeta repertoires that made up the dataset. A freely available public database, intended as a resource for researchers studying the immune response to SARS-CoV-2, is where the repertoires were released. A de-identified subject ID, COVID-19 status, age in years and sex were almost always included in the sample metadata. Where available, HLA class I and class II types were taken from metadata supplied by the sample provider and were not determined by assay-based typing. The material from the prospective study consisted of cDNA or gDNA derived from T cells, B-cell-depleted T cells, or PBMCs. Study-level results and caveats: Clinical and demographic metadata were provided uncurated, with the amount varying by source and participant.

In the case of this clone: This receptor's antigen is unknown. No clone much larger than this one lies a single base away; base qualities are absent.

The CDR3 measures 16 amino acids from cysteine to phenylalanine. Here the CDR3 DNA is all that survives: 48 bases in frame from base 1. Based on the germline V gene (reference sequence), the CDR1 and CDR2 sequences are LNHDA and SQIVND. The junction shows trimming of 0 bases on V and 8 bases on J, and the gene matches do not reach 6 bases of it. TCRbeta CDR3 regions were amplified from genomic DNA by means of the immunoSEQ Assay, a bias-controlled multiplex PCR. The published analysis was carried out like this. Within the assay, amplification of reference gene primers was used to estimate how many nucleated cells each sample contained. To quantify the absolute abundance of each unique TCRbeta CDR3 rearrangement, sequence reads were collapsed and filtered. Productive Simpson clonality was computed per sample as the square root of Simpson's diversity index over productive rearrangements. The source is immuneACCESS, and TCRdb retained only in-frame sequences with V and J called. Part of the clones is not carried over; for the studies checked, unresolved V genes explain less than half of this, and the remainder is unexplained. That table furnishes V, J and clone size, whereas the DNA furnished D and trimming. Across this sample there are about 110,000 clones, with 80% to 85% seen only once. 4.3% of the sample is held by the ten biggest clonotypes.

Collaborating institutions collected whole blood in K2EDTA tubes following their own protocols. For TCRbeta analysis, collaborators shipped samples as frozen whole blood, isolated PBMCs, or DNA extracted from either of those sample types. The rearranged segments are TRBV19 and TRBJ1-4, with 10 bases aligning to TRBD1. The sequencing input was peripheral blood. The sequence derives from a man between 65 and 85 years old with acute or convalescent COVID-19. The CDR3 region reads CASSIDLGTGDEKLFF. The DNA sequence is as follows: TGTGCCAGTAGTATAGATCTTGGGACAGGGGACGAAAAACTGTTTTTT.